Included here is one TCR beta chain sequence, with context. In the source study's methods: Amplification with reference gene primers provided the estimates of nucleated cell counts. The protocol was immunoSEQ multiplex PCR, while the TCRdb copy is restricted to in-frame clones and leaves out a portion. That table is the source of V, J and clone size, and D and trimming were worked out from the DNA. The sample lists about 70,000 clones, around four fifths occurring once. The source of the sample is a study of blood T cell repertoires in COVID-19. At the level of the study: Some COVID-19 samples were acute and others convalescent; all came from the United States, Italy and Spain. In each case, the material was cDNA or gDNA derived from T cells, B-cell-depleted T cells, or PBMCs.

The CDR3 extends over 15 amino acids. The junction had 6 bases not matched to a gene; V was cut back by 0 bases and J by 6 bases. Germline lookup yields CDR1 MNHEY and CDR2 SVGEGT. The receptor was isolated from a woman in her fifties or sixties with acute or convalescent COVID-19. The chain combines TRBV6-2 or TRBV6-3 with TRBJ2-7; 9 bases fit TRBD2. The source material was peripheral blood. CDR3 coding DNA: TGTGCCAGCAGTTACTCGACTAGCGGCCCCTCCGAGCAGTACTTC. As protein: CASSYSTSGPSEQYF.